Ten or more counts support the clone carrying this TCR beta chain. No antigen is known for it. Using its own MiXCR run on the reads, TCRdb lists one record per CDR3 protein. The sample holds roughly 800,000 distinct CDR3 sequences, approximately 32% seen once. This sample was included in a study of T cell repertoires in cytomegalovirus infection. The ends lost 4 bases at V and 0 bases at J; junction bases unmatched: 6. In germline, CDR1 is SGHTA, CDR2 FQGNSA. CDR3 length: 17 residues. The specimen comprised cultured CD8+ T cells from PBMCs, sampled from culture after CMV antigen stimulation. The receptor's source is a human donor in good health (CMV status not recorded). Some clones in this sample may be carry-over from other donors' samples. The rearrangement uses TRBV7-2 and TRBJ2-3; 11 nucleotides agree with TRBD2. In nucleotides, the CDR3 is TGTGCCAGCAGCTCCGGGACTAGCGGTACTAGCACAGATACGCAGTATTTT. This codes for CASSSGTSGTSTDTQYF. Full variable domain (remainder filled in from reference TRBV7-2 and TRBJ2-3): GAGVSQSPSNKVTEKGKDVELRCDPISGHTALYWYRQSLGQGLEFLIYFQGNSAPDKSGLPSDRFSAERTGGSVSTLTIQRTQQEDSAVYLCASSSGTSGTSTDTQYFGPGTRLTVL.